Following are 9 T cell receptor beta chains from one sample sequenced in a study of blood T cell repertoires in COVID-19. The protocol was immunoSEQ multiplex PCR, while the TCRdb copy is restricted to in-frame clones and leaves out a portion. This table holds about 220,000 clones, around 86% found once. Sequencing used peripheral blood. These receptors came from a woman in her forties or fifties with COVID-19, enrolled during active disease.

The V gene is TRBV2, the J gene TRBJ1-6; 9 bases map to TRBD1. The CDR3 consists of 15 residues. CDR1 SNHLY and CDR2 FYNNEI come from the germline V gene. Trimming at V came to 7 bases and at J to 7 bases, leaving 8 bases not matched to a gene. The CDR3 DNA is TGTGCCAGCAATGACCGGGACAGGGAGAATTCACCCCTCCACTTT. It yields the protein CASNDRDRENSPLHF.

The rearrangement uses TRBV28 and TRBJ2-7; 11 bases are shared with TRBD2. Trimming cost V 8 bases and J 5 bases; bases outside gene matches: 5. This CDR3 region has 13 residues. The germline CDR1 and CDR2 sequences are MDHEN and SYDVKM. CDR3 amino acids: CASHTSGGHEQYV. The CDR3 nucleotides are TGTGCCAGCCACACTAGCGGGGGACACGAGCAGTACGTC.

The gene calls are TRBV24-1 and TRBJ2-3; 8 nucleotides agree with TRBD2. There are 15 residues in the CDR3. After removal of 4 bases from V and 4 bases from J, the junction contained 6 bases not matched to a gene. Germline V lookup: CDR1 KGHDR, CDR2 SFDVKD. The CDR3 sequence: CATSDTGLASDTQYF. In DNA, the CDR3 is TGTGCCACCAGTGACACTGGACTAGCTTCAGATACGCAGTATTTT.

V and J are TRBV21-1 and TRBJ1-2; the table's D call of TRBD1 was not tested on the DNA. TRBV21-1 is classified as a pseudogene. The CDR3 totals 23 residues. Here the CDR3 DNA reads TGTGCCAGCAGCAAAGCGCTTTTCCCCCCCCGGAAGGGGGGACAGGGTTACAACTATGGCTACACCTTC. Amino acids: CASSKALFPPRKGGQGYNYGYTF.

This rearrangement joins TRBV15 to TRBJ1-2; 8 nucleotides line up with TRBD1. The CDR3 runs 15 residues. V dropped 4 bases and J dropped 5; count of bases not matched to a gene: 9. Germline V gives CDR1 LNHNV, CDR2 YYDKDF (reference sequence). The CDR3 bases are TGTGCCACCAGCAATGGGACAGGCTTTCGGTATGGCTACACCTTC. Translated: CATSNGTGFRYGYTF.

The chain links TRBV21-1 to TRBJ2-3; the table's D gene call, TRBD2, was not cross checked with the DNA. TRBV21-1 is designated a pseudogene. This CDR3 spans 14 amino acids. The CDR3 here is CASSKVNPGDTQYF. The CDR3 bases are TGTGCCAGCAGCAAAGTTAACCCGGGGGATACGCAGTATTTT.

This chain uses TRBV5-6 with TRBJ2-1, with D possibly TRBD2 on 6 matching bases. The V gene's germline CDR1 is SGHDT and CDR2 YYEEEE. V was trimmed by 4 bases and J by 8 bases, leaving 28 bases between them. The length of the CDR3 is 18 residues. The CDR3 nucleotides are TGTGCCAGCAGCGACCCAGTAGGGCAGGGAGGTTTTACCTATGAGCAGTTCTTC. Its protein is CASSDPVGQGGFTYEQFF.

The rearrangement joins TRBV19 to TRBJ1-2, with 8 bases that match TRBD1. Germline V gene sequence: CDR1 LNHDA, CDR2 SQIVND (reference sequence). The CDR3 has 14 amino acids. The V segment lost 5 bases and the J segment 4 bases; nucleotides outside the gene matches: 6. CDR3 amino acids: CASSFTTGAYGYTF. The CDR3 DNA is TGTGCCAGTAGTTTCACGACAGGGGCCTATGGCTACACCTTC.

The gene calls are TRBV30 and TRBJ1-5; the match to TRBD1 covers 9 bases. Trimming removed 3 bases from V and 6 bases from J; junction bases left unmatched: 9. This CDR3 contains 15 residues. Germline CDR1 reads GTSNPN; CDR2 reads SVGIG (reference sequence). The DNA for the CDR3 is TGTGCCTGGAGCCAAGGGGACAGGGCGGGTCAGCCCCAGCATTTT. Amino acid sequence: CAWSQGDRAGQPQHF.